This passage covers 29 T cell receptor beta chains from one sample sequenced in a study of cytomegalovirus exposure and HLA in healthy donors. Use of 60 Vbeta and 13 Jbeta primers characterized the PCR. Sequencing was performed with immunoSEQ multiplex PCR; in TCRdb, only in-frame clones are kept and a portion is missing. Altogether 130,000 to 150,000 clones are present, almost 80% being singletons, with the ten largest covering 1.5% to 2%. The sequenced material came from PBMCs. Every receptor here comes from a woman aged 25 to 39 in good health and CMV-seronegative.

V gene TRBV11-2 combines with J gene TRBJ1-2; 8 bases fit TRBD1. CDR1 SGHAT and CDR2 FQNNGV come from the germline V gene. The CDR3 is made up of 15 amino acids. V lost 5 bases, J lost 0 bases, and 5 bases stayed unmatched. The CDR3 DNA sequence: TGTGCCAGCAGCCGGGACAGGCTTACTAACTATGGCTACACCTTC. It encodes CASSRDRLTNYGYTF.

This rearrangement joins TRBV5-1 to TRBJ1-1, with TRBD1 matching 10 bases. V lost 4 bases, J lost 1 base, and 7 bases stayed unmatched. Per germline, CDR1 SGHRS and CDR2 YFSETQ. The CDR3 loop spans 16 amino acids. CDR3 nucleotides: TGCGCCAGCAGCAACCGGGACAGGGGCGGGAACACTGAAGCTTTCTTT. Protein product: CASSNRDRGGNTEAFF.

CDR3 DNA sequence: TGTGCCAGCAGCCAAGCTGAGCGGGGGGATCAAGAGACCCAGTACTTC. Translating it yields CASSQAERGDQETQYF. This sequence joins TRBV4-2 and TRBJ2-5; 9 positions agree with TRBD2. CDR1 and CDR2 (germline): LGHNA, YNFKEQ. V was pared by 1 base and J by 2 bases, with 5 bases of the junction left unmatched. This CDR3 has 16 amino acids.

The chain couples TRBV6-5 to TRBJ2-3, with D tentatively TRBD1 (5 bases). Germline-derived CDR1 and CDR2 are MNHEY and SVGAGI. Trimming left V 1 base short and J 14 bases short, with 10 bases between. This CDR3 spans 11 amino acids. In DNA form, the CDR3 reads TGTGCCAGCAGTTACTTAGGGGTCAGGTATTTT. The encoded protein is CASSYLGVRYF.

The chain is built from TRBV9 and TRBJ2-1; maybe TRBD2 (6 bases). V lost 2 bases and J lost 2, with 8 bases in between. Per the germline V gene, CDR1 is SGDLS and CDR2 is YYNGEE. The CDR3 is made up of 14 amino acids. Here the CDR3 DNA reads TGTGCCAGCAGCGTCGGCGGGACCTACAATGAGCAGTTCTTC. Amino acids: CASSVGGTYNEQFF.

In this sample, this clone turned up a few times. The chain carries TRBV7-6 and TRBJ1-6, with D possibly being TRBD1 (5 bases). Trimming stripped 0 bases from V and 10 bases from J, with 16 bases between. The CDR3 loop spans 16 amino acids. Germline-derived CDR1 and CDR2 are SGHVS and FNYEAQ. CDR3 sequence reads: CASSLATDSQMSPLHF. CDR3 nucleotides: TGTGCCAGCAGCTTAGCGACCGACAGTCAGATGTCACCCCTCCACTTT.

This chain uses TRBV6-5 with TRBJ1-6; D remains unclear. Germline CDR1 and CDR2: MNHEY and SVGAGI. This CDR3 has 14 residues. Trimming left V 6 bases short and J 5 bases short, with 11 bases between. The CDR3 spells CASRSGNNNSPLHF. DNA of the CDR3: TGTGCCAGCAGGTCCGGGAACAATAATTCACCCCTCCACTTT.

This chain connects TRBV11-3 to TRBJ1-1; D gene uncertain. The V gene's germline CDR1 is SGHNT and CDR2 YENEEA. This CDR3 is 13 amino acids long. V gave up 3 bases and J gave up 2 bases, with 7 bases separating them. The chain's CDR3 is CASSFRRNTEAFF. The CDR3 DNA reads as TGTGCCAGCAGCTTCCGCAGAAACACTGAAGCTTTCTTT.

The V call is TRBV7-9, the J call TRBJ1-5; D may be TRBD1 (5 bases). This CDR3 is built from 17 residues. Trimming left V 0 bases short and J 5 bases short, with 17 bases between. Germline values: CDR1 SEHNR, CDR2 FQNEAQ (reference sequence). CDR3 region: CASSLASRDLRYQPQHF. DNA of the CDR3: TGTGCCAGCAGCTTAGCTAGTAGGGACTTAAGGTATCAGCCCCAGCATTTT. The full variable domain, with the rest looked up from reference TRBV7-9 and TRBJ1-5, is DTGVSQNPRHKITKRGQNVTFRCDPISEHNRLYWYRQTLGQGPEFLTYFQNEAQLEKSRLLSDRFSAERPKGSFSTLEIQRTEQGDSAMYLCASSLASRDLRYQPQHFGDGTRLSIL.

The genes are TRBV5-1 and TRBJ2-2; D might be TRBD2 (5 bases). Looked up from germline, CDR1 is SGHRS and CDR2 is YFSETQ. CDR3 length equals 15 residues. Trimming shortened V by 1 base and J by 5 bases, and 12 bases separated the two germline ends. CDR3 nucleotides: TGCGCCAGCAGCTTGCGGGTTGAGGGAACCGGGGAGCTGTTTTTT. Translated: CASSLRVEGTGELFF.

CDR3 sequence (DNA): TGTGCCAGTAGAGACAGCTCTGGAAACACCATATATTTT. Its protein is CASRDSSGNTIYF. The chain is built from TRBV19 and TRBJ1-3, with D possibly being TRBD1 (5 bases). The CDR3 contains 13 residues. Per the germline V gene, CDR1 is LNHDA and CDR2 is SQIVND (reference sequence). The V gene lost 6 bases and the J gene lost 0 bases, with 6 bases spanning the gap.

The chain has TRBV6-1 and TRBJ2-2, with TRBD1 matching over 7 bases. The CDR3 covers 13 residues. The germline gives CDR1 MNHNS, CDR2 SASEGT. Losses at the gene ends were 7 bases for V and 6 bases for J; bases not matched to a gene: 5. CDR3 amino acids: CASTTGDPGELFF. CDR3 in DNA: TGTGCCAGCACTACAGGGGATCCCGGGGAGCTGTTTTTT.

The rearrangement links TRBV6-1 to TRBJ1-2; perhaps TRBD1 as D (6 bases). Trimming shortened V by 7 bases and J by 4 bases, and 10 bases separated the two germline ends. The length of the CDR3 is 12 residues. CDR1 is MNHNS and CDR2 is SASEGT in the germline V gene. DNA for the CDR3: TGTGCCAGCACCGGGACAACCTATGGCTACACCTTC. The encoded protein is CASTGTTYGYTF.

DNA for the CDR3: TGTGCCAGCAGCCTCAAGCGGGGGGGACGCACAGATACGCAGTATTTT. Its translation is CASSLKRGGRTDTQYF. The rearrangement uses TRBV7-2 and TRBJ2-3; 10 bases line up with TRBD2. Looked up from germline, CDR1 is SGHTA and CDR2 is FQGNSA. The CDR3 length is 16 residues. The ends lost 5 bases at V and 1 base at J; junction bases unmatched: 6.

The gene calls are TRBV27 and TRBJ1-4, with D perhaps TRBD1 (6 bases). CDR3 length equals 16 residues. V shed 3 bases and J shed 3 bases, with 14 bases lying between them. Germline lookup yields CDR1 MNHEY and CDR2 SMNVEV (reference sequence). CDR3 DNA: TGTGCCAGCAGTTTGTCAGGGGTTGGGTCTAATGAAAAACTGTTTTTT. This codes for CASSLSGVGSNEKLFF.

This chain links TRBV11-2 with TRBJ1-1; maybe TRBD1 (6 bases). Deletions cut 5 bases from V and 0 bases from J, with 13 bases between. CDR3 length: 15 amino acids. Germline-derived CDR1 and CDR2 are SGHAT and FQNNGV. CDR3 in amino acids: CASSPGTLMNTEAFF. In nucleotides, the CDR3 is TGTGCCAGCAGCCCAGGGACACTCATGAACACTGAAGCTTTCTTT.

This clone was detected only a few times. The chain has TRBV5-4 and TRBJ2-3; a possible D gene is TRBD2 (6 bases). The CDR3 covers 15 residues. Germline values: CDR1 SGHNT, CDR2 YYREEE (reference sequence). Trimming stripped 4 bases from V and 5 bases from J, with 17 bases between. In nucleotides, the CDR3 is TGTGCCAGCAGCGAGGAAGATCGGGGGATAGATACGCAGTATTTT. Protein sequence: CASSEEDRGIDTQYF.

The chain uses TRBV19 and TRBJ2-4; the match to TRBD2 covers 9 bases. V lost 6 bases, J lost 1 base, and 13 bases stayed unmatched. There are 18 residues in the CDR3. CDR1 is LNHDA and CDR2 is SQIVND in the germline V gene (reference sequence). The CDR3 DNA follows: TGTGCCAGTAGGAATTGGGCTAGCGGGGCCTACGCCAAAAACATTCAGTACTTC. Encoded protein: CASRNWASGAYAKNIQYF.

The chain joins TRBV30 to TRBJ2-7; tentatively, D is TRBD1 (6 bases). The CDR3 runs to 12 residues. Looked up from germline, CDR1 is GTSNPN and CDR2 is SVGIG (reference sequence). The V end lost 2 bases, the J end lost 4 bases, and 9 bases lay between the germline ends. CDR3 sequence: CAWSLQGYEQYF. CDR3 sequence (DNA): TGTGCCTGGAGTCTACAGGGATACGAGCAGTACTTC.

By sample share, this clone is medium-sized. The chain has TRBV29-1 and TRBJ1-2; TRBD1 agrees at 9 bases. This CDR3 contains 14 residues. Losses at the gene ends were 4 bases for V and 9 bases for J; bases not matched to a gene: 12. Per germline, CDR1 SQVTM and CDR2 ANQGSEA. The DNA for the CDR3 is TGCAGCGTTGTACAGGGGGCCGCCCTCGATCGCTACACCTTC. Amino acid sequence: CSVVQGAALDRYTF. Complete variable domain (other parts from reference TRBV29-1 and TRBJ1-2): SAVISQKPSRDICQRGTSLTIQCQVDSQVTMMFWYRQQPGQSLTLIATANQGSEATYESGFVIDKFPISRPNLTFSTLTVSNMSPEDSSIYLCSVVQGAALDRYTFGSGTRLTVV.

The gene calls are TRBV6-1 and TRBJ2-1, with D possibly matching TRBD2 (6 bases). Germline-derived CDR1 and CDR2 are MNHNS and SASEGT. Trimming shortened V by 3 bases and J by 8 bases, and 14 bases separated the two germline ends. The CDR3 is made up of 14 amino acids. CDR3 loop: CASSDRTGVDEQFF. The CDR3 DNA sequence: TGTGCCAGCAGTGATCGGACGGGGGTGGATGAGCAGTTCTTC.

This clone was counted only a few times. Relative to the germline gene, one junction end is altered; a read error may explain this. CDR3 residues: CSSSVTGGTEAFF. The CDR3 bases are TGTTCCAGCAGCGTAACAGGGGGCACTGAAGCTTTCTTT. The chain joins TRBV7-9 to TRBJ1-1, with 8 bases fitting TRBD1. Germline V gives CDR1 SEHNR, CDR2 FQNEAQ (reference sequence). The CDR3 extends over 13 amino acids.

The chain joins TRBV7-2 to TRBJ2-5; TRBD1 aligns across 8 bases. Germline loops: CDR1 SGHTA, CDR2 FQGNSA. The CDR3 runs to 16 residues. Unmatched junction bases numbered 8, after V lost 1 base and J lost 4 bases. The CDR3 coding sequence is TGTGCCAGCAGCTTAGTAGGGGACAGGTCCACAGAGACCCAGTACTTC. The encoded protein is CASSLVGDRSTETQYF.

V gene TRBV30 combines with J gene TRBJ2-7; tentatively, D is TRBD1 (5 bases). The CDR3 length is 13 residues. V was pared by 6 bases and J by 2 bases, with 14 bases between. From germline, CDR1 is GTSNPN and CDR2 SVGIG (reference sequence). The CDR3 DNA follows: TGTGCCTGTGGGGCCATCGGTACCTACGAGCAGTACTTC. Protein: CACGAIGTYEQYF.

The chain carries TRBV9 and TRBJ2-1; 9 bases fit TRBD1. Germline V gene data show CDR1 as SGDLS and CDR2 as YYNGEE. Trimming at V came to 4 bases and at J to 7 bases, leaving 15 bases not matched to a gene. CDR3 size: 17 residues. The DNA for the CDR3 is TGTGCCAGCAGCTCCCTCCCCGGGACAGGGATAGATAATGAGCAGTTCTTC. Its translation is CASSSLPGTGIDNEQFF.

This chain joins TRBV6-5 and TRBJ2-7, with D perhaps TRBD1 (6 bases). Germline loops: CDR1 MNHEY, CDR2 SVGAGI. The CDR3 extends over 15 amino acids. V was clipped by 0 bases and J by 6 bases, with 15 bases between them. CDR3 protein: CASSYSSPTGGEQYF. The CDR3 DNA is TGTGCCAGCAGTTACTCGAGTCCGACAGGCGGCGAGCAGTACTTC.

The chain is built from TRBV9 and TRBJ1-6; TRBD1 agrees at 10 bases. The CDR3 has 18 residues. The ends lost 0 bases at V and 7 bases at J; junction bases unmatched: 10. Germline values: CDR1 SGDLS, CDR2 YYNGEE. The DNA of the CDR3 is TGTGCCAGCAGCGTAGCCCCCCCCGGGACAGGGGAGAATTCACCCCTCCACTTT. Translation: CASSVAPPGTGENSPLHF. The complete variable domain, with remaining parts taken from reference TRBV9 and TRBJ1-6, reads DSGVTQTPKHLITATGQRVTLRCSPRSGDLSVYWYQQSLDQGLQFLIQYYNGEERAKGNILERFSAQQFPDLHSELNLSSLELGDSALYFCASSVAPPGTGENSPLHFGNGTRLTVT.

CDR3 nucleotide sequence: TGTGCCTGGAGCGATGACAGGGGGTTGTTCCGGAGTGGAAACACTGAAGCTTTCTTT. This codes for CAWSDDRGLFRSGNTEAFF. The chain couples TRBV30 to TRBJ1-1, with 9 bases aligning to TRBD1. The germline gives CDR1 GTSNPN, CDR2 SVGIG (reference sequence). V trimming: 3 bases; J trimming: 2 bases; junction bases outside the gene matches: 19. The CDR3 has 19 amino acids.

This chain joins TRBV28 and TRBJ2-1; 9 nucleotides agree with TRBD1. After removal of 6 bases from V and 4 bases from J, the junction contained 13 bases not matched to a gene. This CDR3 is 17 amino acids long. In germline, CDR1 is MDHEN, CDR2 SYDVKM. The CDR3 nucleotides are TGTGCCAGCAGCCCACCCAAACAGGGGGCGAGATACAATGAGCAGTTCTTC. Its protein is CASSPPKQGARYNEQFF. Complete variable domain (other parts from reference TRBV28 and TRBJ2-1): DVKVTQSSRYLVKRTGEKVFLECVQDMDHENMFWYRQDPGLGLRLIYFSYDVKMKEKGDIPEGYSVSREKKERFSLILESASTNQTSMYLCASSPPKQGARYNEQFFGPGTRLTVL.